The 14 T cell receptor beta chains below come from one sample, sequenced in a study of OX40 agonist ivuxolimab in advanced cancers. Method: immunoSEQ multiplex PCR; TCRdb's copy keeps in-frame clones and lacks some. This sample has 90,000 to 100,000 clones, with roughly nine tenths found just once. The sequences come from CD4+ or CD8+ T cells sorted from blood, collected in a trial of the OX40 agonist ivuxolimab. These receptors were taken from an adult with an advanced solid tumor such as melanoma, head and neck, liver or kidney cancer.

The J gene is TRBJ2-6, the V gene TRBV19; possible D gene TRBD1, 6 bases. This CDR3 is built from 15 residues. V lost 7 bases to trimming and J lost 4 bases, with 14 bases between them. Germline assignment: CDR1 LNHDA and CDR2 SQIVND (reference sequence). The CDR3 DNA sequence: TGTGCCAGTACCACAGGGCTCCCCGGGGCCAACGTCCTGACTTTC. This sequence encodes CASTTGLPGANVLTF. Full variable domain (missing parts from reference TRBV19 and TRBJ2-6): DGGITQSPKYLFRKEGQNVTLSCEQNLNHDAMYWYRQDPGQGLRLIYYSQIVNDFQKGDIAEGYSVSREKKESFPLTVTSAQKNPTAFYLCASTTGLPGANVLTFGAGSRLTVL.

The J gene is TRBJ2-3, the V gene TRBV6-6, with a weak D call TRBD1 (6 bases). The CDR3 consists of 12 residues. The V end was cut by 8 bases, the J end by 3 bases, with 9 bases between. CDR1 is MNHNY, CDR2 SVGAGI, per germline (reference sequence). The CDR3 sequence is CASSQGTDTQYF. The CDR3, as DNA: TGTGCCAGCTCTCAGGGGACAGATACGCAGTATTTT.

This clone was seen once. The V gene is TRBV6-5, the J gene TRBJ1-5; 8 bases fit TRBD1. Germline V gives CDR1 MNHEY, CDR2 SVGAGI. The CDR3 is made up of 13 amino acids. Germline trimming cut 7 bases from V and 6 bases from J; bases unmatched to any gene: 5. CDR3 nucleotide sequence: TGTGCCAGCACCTCCGACAGGGGTCAGCCCCAGCATTTT. Protein product: CASTSDRGQPQHF.

V and J are TRBV19 and TRBJ1-1; possibly TRBD1 for D (6 bases). Germline CDR1 reads LNHDA; CDR2 reads SQIVND (reference sequence). This CDR3 has 15 residues. V lost 10 bases and J lost 5, with 23 bases in between. The CDR3 loop reads CATREGVGGRTEAFF. The CDR3 DNA follows: TGTGCCACCCGGGAGGGGGTCGGGGGGCGGACTGAAGCTTTCTTT. Combining the CDR3 with reference TRBV19 and TRBJ1-1 gives the whole variable domain DGGITQSPKYLFRKEGQNVTLSCEQNLNHDAMYWYRQDPGQGLRLIYYSQIVNDFQKGDIAEGYSVSREKKESFPLTVTSAQKNPTAFYLCATREGVGGRTEAFFGQGTRLTVV.

J is TRBJ1-2 and V is TRBV19; no reliable D call. Trimming cost V 8 bases and J 8 bases, with 9 bases left between them. This CDR3 has 10 residues. Germline CDR1 reads LNHDA; CDR2 reads SQIVND (reference sequence). DNA for the CDR3: TGTGCCAGTTGGGGTGGAGGCTACACCTTC. It yields the protein CASWGGGYTF.

In this sample, this clone turned up once. This chain uses TRBV27 with TRBJ2-7; TRBD2 might be the D (5 bases). CDR3 length: 17 residues. V shed 6 bases and J shed 0 bases, with 21 bases lying between them. CDR1 is MNHEY and CDR2 is SMNVEV in the germline V gene (reference sequence). In DNA, the CDR3 is TGTGCCAGCAGGCCATGGAATATGGGAGAATCCTCCTACGAGCAGTACTTC. Translation gives CASRPWNMGESSYEQYF.

The V and J genes are TRBV5-1 and TRBJ2-1; 13 bases map to TRBD2. The CDR3 is made up of 15 amino acids. Germline CDR1 reads SGHRS; CDR2 reads YFSETQ. J was trimmed by 9 bases and V by 4 bases; bases with no gene match: 7. The CDR3 sequence: CASSIGLAGVGEQFF. The CDR3 coding sequence is TGCGCCAGCAGCATAGGACTAGCGGGAGTAGGTGAGCAGTTCTTC.

The V gene is TRBV19, the J gene TRBJ1-1; D is perhaps TRBD1 (6 bases). The CDR3 is made up of 14 amino acids. V shed 5 bases and J shed 5 bases, with 15 bases lying between them. CDR1 and CDR2 (germline): LNHDA, SQIVND (reference sequence). The CDR3 nucleotides read TGTGCCAGTAGTTCAACTGGGGGGCAAACTGAAGCTTTCTTT. The encoded protein is CASSSTGGQTEAFF.

V and J are TRBV9 and TRBJ2-5; no clear D gene. The CDR3 totals 15 residues. V lost 3 bases and J 5 bases, leaving 17 bases between the germline ends. Germline V gene data show CDR1 as SGDLS and CDR2 as YYNGEE. The CDR3 coding sequence is TGTGCCAGCAGCGCGACGCCTCAGCCGGGCGAGACCCAGTACTTC. Translated, it gives CASSATPQPGETQYF.

V is TRBV7-2 and J is TRBJ1-3; 7 bases match TRBD1. Trimming removed 5 bases from V and 3 bases from J; junction bases left unmatched: 7. The germline gives CDR1 SGHTA, CDR2 FQGNSA. CDR3 length: 15 amino acids. CDR3 bases: TGTGCCAGCAGCCCGTGGACAGGTTTTGGAAACACCATATATTTT. This translates into CASSPWTGFGNTIYF.

The V and J genes are TRBV7-3 and TRBJ2-7; 12 bases fit TRBD1. Germline trimming cut 6 bases from V and 4 bases from J; bases unmatched to any gene: 7. Germline values: CDR1 SGHTA, CDR2 FQGTGA. This CDR3 region has 15 residues. Here the CDR3 reads CASSLGQGAAYEQYF. The DNA of the CDR3 is TGTGCCAGCAGTTTGGGACAGGGGGCTGCATACGAGCAGTACTTC.

The chain employs TRBV18 and TRBJ2-2; TRBD2 is a possible D gene (6 bases). Looked up from germline, CDR1 is KGHSH and CDR2 is LQKENI. V lost 3 bases to trimming and J lost 5 bases, with 13 bases between them. The CDR3 length is 15 residues. CDR3 loop: CASSPGGLRTGELFF. In DNA form, the CDR3 reads TGTGCCAGCTCACCCGGGGGACTTCGGACCGGGGAGCTGTTTTTT.

The chain employs TRBV28 and TRBJ2-5, with D perhaps being TRBD1 or TRBD2 (6 bases each). Trimming cost V 2 bases and J 5 bases, with 15 bases left between them. The CDR3 extends over 15 amino acids. Germline CDR1 MDHEN, CDR2 SYDVKM. CDR3 region: CASSLGGRGRETQYF. Here the CDR3 DNA reads TGTGCCAGCAGTTTAGGGGGGCGAGGACGCGAGACCCAGTACTTC.

The chain combines TRBV6-5 with TRBJ1-2; TRBD1 is a possible D gene (5 bases). Germline CDR1 reads MNHEY; CDR2 reads SVGAGI. There are 14 residues in the CDR3. V was cut by 2 bases and J by 8 bases, with 15 bases left in between. CDR3 sequence (DNA): TGTGCCAGCAGTTACCGGGGCCGCCTAGGGGGCTACACCTTC. Translating gives CASSYRGRLGGYTF.